Described below is a single T cell receptor beta chain sequence and its context. Every subset had its genomic DNA shared out evenly among several immunoSEQ plates. The repertoire was sequenced with immunoSEQ multiplex PCR; TCRdb's copy has only in-frame clones and lacks some. The table lists roughly 530,000 clones, 90% to 96% of them singletons, with approximately 0.06% in the top ten. These data originate in a study of shared clonotypes between healthy human individuals. Study details: Contributing individuals were a couple of females and three males aged 18 to 49. Every donor yielded three CD4 naive, three CD4 memory, two CD8 naive and one CD8 memory plate.

Germline CDR1 SGHTS, CDR2 YDEGEE. The CDR3 extends over 16 amino acids. Trimming cost V 3 bases and J 6 bases, with 19 bases left between them. The sample consisted of naive CD4+ T cells sorted from blood. Documented subset: CD45RA+ positively selected. The chain employs TRBV5-8 and TRBJ1-5; D is uncertain. This TCR was recovered from a woman under 40 in good health. CDR3 nucleotide sequence: TGTGCCAGCAGCTGGGGTCCCCAGGCGAGTTTTCAGCCCCAGCATTTT. Translation gives CASSWGPQASFQPQHF.